This T cell receptor beta chain appears in the sequencing data of a study of T-cell reconstitution after alpha-beta-depleted transplantation in children. Points from the study as a whole: Fresh T-cell production supplied most of the T-cell counts and diversity seen one year after transplant. High day-60 TCRbeta diversity in some patients came from surviving recipient T cells and thymic progenitors. Reportedly, only several hundred clones from non-depleted graft cells drove alpha-beta T-cell counts at about two months.

For TCRbeta, the library was prepared with unique molecular identifiers. TCRdb used MiXCR to reprocess the PCR reads, holding one entry per CDR3 protein. Of some 4,500 distinct CDR3 sequences listed, about 26% were seen once; the top ten hold 25% to 35%. This clonotype was seen repeatedly, ten times or more. Its antigen remains unknown. The CDR3 extends over 17 amino acids. The germline V and J ends were trimmed by 1 base and 2 bases, with 18 bases remaining between them. Germline CDR1 reads LNHNV; CDR2 reads YYDKDF (reference sequence). The clonotype comes from a boy under two years old who had a stem cell transplant for SCID, so the T cells may come from the graft donor. This rearrangement joins TRBV15 to TRBJ2-7; a possible D gene is TRBD2 (6 bases). The specimen was PBMCs, mostly from graft donor cells, collected 60 days after TCRalphabeta/CD19-depleted stem cell transplant. CDR3 sequence (DNA): TGTGCCACCAGCAGAGGGGGTACGGGCGGGGCCCCCTACGAGCAGTACTTC. This encodes CATSRGGTGGAPYEQYF. Supplemented by reference TRBV15 and TRBJ2-7, the full variable domain reads DAMVIQNPRYQVTQFGKPVTLSCSQTLNHNVMYWYQQKSSQAPKLLFHYYDKDFNNEADTPDNFQSRRPNTSFCFLDIRSPGLGDTAMYLCATSRGGTGGAPYEQYFGPGTRLTVT.